These 30 T cell receptor beta chains came from one sample sequenced in a study of OX40 agonist ivuxolimab in advanced cancers. The method was immunoSEQ multiplex PCR; TCRdb's version includes in-frame clones alone and lacks a portion of them. The table records some 11,000 clones, about three quarters of them present only once. The specimen comprised CD4+ or CD8+ T cells sorted from blood, sampled in a trial of the OX40 agonist ivuxolimab. These receptors all stem from an adult with an advanced solid tumor such as melanoma, head and neck, liver or kidney cancer.

The J gene is TRBJ2-1, the V gene TRBV4-2, with 11 positions matching TRBD2. Germline trimming cut 1 base from V and 7 bases from J; bases unmatched to any gene: 9. From germline, CDR1 is LGHNA and CDR2 YNFKEQ. The CDR3 spans 17 residues. The CDR3 sequence is CASSQALGPSGGNEQFF. The CDR3 bases are TGTGCCAGCAGCCAAGCGTTAGGGCCTAGCGGGGGGAATGAGCAGTTCTTC.

This sequence joins TRBV6-1 and TRBJ2-3, with TRBD2 matching 8 bases. From germline, CDR1 is MNHNS and CDR2 SASEGT. Unmatched junction bases numbered 5, after V lost 2 bases and J lost 4 bases. The CDR3 covers 15 residues. CDR3 nucleotide sequence: TGTGCCAGCAGTGAATCGAGCGGGGGCCCAGATACGCAGTATTTT. This gives the protein CASSESSGGPDTQYF.

The gene calls are TRBV27 and TRBJ2-7; 13 bases match TRBD2. With V trimmed by 9 bases and J by 3 bases, 8 bases remained unmatched. In germline, CDR1 is MNHEY, CDR2 SMNVEV (reference sequence). The length of the CDR3 is 15 residues. The DNA for the CDR3 is TGTGCCAGTGGACTAGCGGGAGTAGATGGCTACGAGCAGTACTTC. Encoded protein: CASGLAGVDGYEQYF.

The chain has TRBV7-3 and TRBJ2-7; the D is unclear. Germline V lookup: CDR1 SGHTA, CDR2 FQGTGA. The CDR3 runs to 12 residues. V was cut by 5 bases and J by 7 bases, with 12 bases left in between. The CDR3 is CASSGMVGEQYF. CDR3 sequence (DNA): TGTGCCAGCAGCGGCATGGTAGGAGAGCAGTACTTC. The full variable domain, completed using reference TRBV7-3 and TRBJ2-7, is GAGVSQTPSNKVTEKGKYVELRCDPISGHTALYWYRQSLGQGPEFLIYFQGTGAADDSGLPNDRFFAVRPEGSVSTLKIQRTERGDSAVYLCASSGMVGEQYFGPGTRLTVT.

This clone was recorded a few times. The genes are TRBV7-9 and TRBJ1-1, with D perhaps TRBD1 (5 bases). Per the germline V gene, CDR1 is SEHNR and CDR2 is FQNEAQ (reference sequence). V shed 5 bases and J shed 1 base, with 14 bases lying between them. CDR3 length equals 15 residues. The CDR3, as DNA: TGTGCCAGCAGCCGCGCCGGGGGGAGGAACACTGAAGCTTTCTTT. Amino acids: CASSRAGGRNTEAFF.

V usage is TRBV2 and J usage is TRBJ2-7; 8 bases line up with TRBD1. J gave up 3 bases and V 6 bases, and 10 bases lay outside the gene matches. Per germline, CDR1 SNHLY and CDR2 FYNNEI. CDR3 length: 15 residues. The CDR3, as DNA: TGTGCCAGCAGCGTACCGGGACAGGAACTCTACGAGCAGTACTTC. Protein: CASSVPGQELYEQYF.

This clone was observed once. The chain carries TRBV10-1 and TRBJ2-1; D unresolved. CDR1 is WNHNN, CDR2 SYGVQD, per germline (reference sequence). This CDR3 has 13 residues. Between the trimmed V and J ends, which lost 2 bases and 7 bases, there was a span of 9 bases. CDR3 sequence (DNA): TGCGCCAGCAGTGAGACTATCGGAAATGAGCAGTTCTTC. Its translation is CASSETIGNEQFF.

This chain links TRBV27 with TRBJ2-7; D is perhaps TRBD2 (7 bases). CDR3 length: 14 residues. Trimming cost V 3 bases and J 6 bases, with 15 bases left between them. Per germline, CDR1 MNHEY and CDR2 SMNVEV (reference sequence). The DNA of the CDR3 is TGTGCCAGCAGTTTGGGGGGGCCCAGGGCCGAGCAGTACTTC. Its translation: CASSLGGPRAEQYF.

The rearrangement joins TRBV5-1 to TRBJ1-1; 8 bases fit TRBD1. Trimming cost V 2 bases and J 8 bases; bases outside gene matches: 5. This CDR3 has 13 amino acids. CDR1 and CDR2 from the germline V gene are SGHRS and YFSETQ. The CDR3 DNA sequence: TGCGCCAGCAGCTTTGCGGCAGGGGGCGAAGCTTTCTTT. Protein product: CASSFAAGGEAFF.

V is TRBV11-2 and J is TRBJ2-5; D is undetermined. The CDR3 covers 13 residues. The V end lost 2 bases, the J end lost 4 bases, and 8 bases lay between the germline ends. Germline V gene sequence: CDR1 SGHAT, CDR2 FQNNGV. The CDR3 protein is CASSLIRRETQYF. DNA of the CDR3: TGTGCCAGCAGCTTAATACGGAGAGAGACCCAGTACTTC.

V and J are TRBV5-1 and TRBJ2-1; the D gene is possibly TRBD2 (5 bases). Looked up from germline, CDR1 is SGHRS and CDR2 is YFSETQ. The CDR3 is 15 residues long. Deletions cut 0 bases from V and 7 bases from J, with 14 bases between. The CDR3 protein is CASSLVASHLNEQFF. CDR3 coding DNA: TGCGCCAGCAGCTTGGTGGCTAGCCACTTAAATGAGCAGTTCTTC.

This rearrangement joins TRBV29-1 to TRBJ2-2; 8 bases are shared with TRBD2. CDR3 length: 14 residues. Trimming at V came to 5 bases and at J to 1 base, leaving 3 bases not matched to a gene. Germline CDR1 and CDR2: SQVTM and ANQGSEA. In nucleotides, the CDR3 is TGCAGCGTTCCCCGGGGGGGGAACACCGGGGAGCTGTTTTTT. It is translated as CSVPRGGNTGELFF.

By sample fraction, this clone is medium-sized. V and J are TRBV27 and TRBJ2-2; either TRBD1 or TRBD2 may supply D (5 bases each). CDR1 and CDR2 from the germline V gene are MNHEY and SMNVEV (reference sequence). V lost 6 bases and J 3 bases, leaving 14 bases between the germline ends. The CDR3 runs 15 residues. The CDR3, as DNA: TGTGCCAGCAGCCCCGAGGGGCAGCACACCGGGGAGCTGTTTTTT. Amino acid sequence: CASSPEGQHTGELFF.

The genes are TRBV9 and TRBJ2-5, with D possibly TRBD2 on 6 matching bases. CDR3 length: 14 residues. CDR1 and CDR2 from the germline V gene are SGDLS and YYNGEE. Trimming removed 3 bases from V and 5 bases from J, with 14 bases in between. The DNA for the CDR3 is TGTGCCAGCAGCGCCGGGGGTTCACCCGAGACCCAGTACTTC. Encoded protein: CASSAGGSPETQYF.

The chain has TRBV9 and TRBJ2-5; 12 bases line up with TRBD2. Germline V gene sequence: CDR1 SGDLS, CDR2 YYNGEE. Germline trimming cut 0 bases from V and 0 bases from J; bases unmatched to any gene: 3. This CDR3 has 17 residues. CDR3 sequence: CASSVDPSGGDQETQYF. CDR3 sequence (DNA): TGTGCCAGCAGCGTAGACCCTAGCGGGGGGGACCAAGAGACCCAGTACTTC. The full variable domain, in which reference TRBV9 and TRBJ2-5 provide the parts outside the CDR3, is DSGVTQTPKHLITATGQRVTLRCSPRSGDLSVYWYQQSLDQGLQFLIQYYNGEERAKGNILERFSAQQFPDLHSELNLSSLELGDSALYFCASSVDPSGGDQETQYFGPGTRLLVL.

This sequence joins TRBV7-6 and TRBJ1-1, with a tentative D call TRBD1 (6 bases). Germline V gives CDR1 SGHVS, CDR2 FNYEAQ. V was clipped by 6 bases and J by 3 bases, with 14 bases between them. The CDR3 covers 14 residues. The CDR3 bases are TGTGCCAGCAGTTATTTACAGGGTGACACTGAAGCTTTCTTT. Amino acid sequence: CASSYLQGDTEAFF.

The V and J genes are TRBV2 and TRBJ2-7, with D possibly matching TRBD1 (6 bases). V was pared by 7 bases and J by 6 bases, with 19 bases between. The germline V gene encodes CDR1 SNHLY and CDR2 FYNNEI. This CDR3 is 14 amino acids long. The CDR3 reads CASKAGVDALEQYF. CDR3 DNA sequence: TGTGCCAGCAAGGCAGGGGTGGATGCTCTCGAGCAGTACTTC. Complete variable domain (other parts from reference TRBV2 and TRBJ2-7): EPEVTQTPSHQVTQMGQEVILRCVPISNHLYFYWYRQILGQKVEFLVSFYNNEISEKSEIFDDQFSVERPDGSNFTLKIRSTKLEDSAMYFCASKAGVDALEQYFGPGTRLTVT.

This clone was observed a few times. The chain couples TRBV5-5 to TRBJ1-1; possibly TRBD1 for D (6 bases). CDR1 is SGHKS and CDR2 is YYEKEE in the germline V gene (reference sequence). With 4 bases removed from V and 1 base from J, the gap between germline ends came to 14 bases. The CDR3 is made up of 15 amino acids. The CDR3 DNA sequence: TGTGCCAGCAGCCCTTACAGGGTCCAGAACACTGAAGCTTTCTTT. It encodes CASSPYRVQNTEAFF.

There are a few counts of this clone. The rearrangement joins TRBV15 to TRBJ2-2; unclear D gene. The germline gives CDR1 LNHNV, CDR2 YYDKDF (reference sequence). There are 13 residues in the CDR3. Between the trimmed V and J ends, which lost 0 bases and 4 bases, there was a span of 3 bases. The DNA of the CDR3 is TGTGCCACCAGCAGAGAGGGCACCGGGGAGCTGTTTTTT. Protein: CATSREGTGELFF.

The rearrangement links TRBV27 to TRBJ2-4, with D possibly being TRBD1 or TRBD2 (5 bases each). Per germline, CDR1 MNHEY and CDR2 SMNVEV (reference sequence). The length of the CDR3 is 12 residues. With 2 bases removed from V and 8 bases from J, the gap between germline ends came to 7 bases. The CDR3 here is CASSLVGDIQYF. CDR3 bases: TGTGCCAGCAGTTTAGTGGGGGACATTCAGTACTTC.

The gene calls are TRBV7-9 and TRBJ1-4; 11 positions agree with TRBD1. V trimming: 4 bases; J trimming: 4 bases; junction bases outside the gene matches: 5. From germline, CDR1 is SEHNR and CDR2 FQNEAQ (reference sequence). The CDR3 consists of 16 residues. The DNA of the CDR3 is TGTGCCAGCAGCTCATGGACAGGGGGCGTTAATGAAAAACTGTTTTTT. Protein: CASSSWTGGVNEKLFF.

V gene TRBV7-9 combines with J gene TRBJ2-1; 8 bases fit TRBD2. Per germline, CDR1 SEHNR and CDR2 FQNEAQ (reference sequence). The CDR3 is 15 amino acids. V lost 4 bases to trimming and J lost 3 bases; unmatched junction nucleotides: 5. For the CDR3, the DNA is TGTGCCAGCAGCTCCTCCGGGGGGGGCTACAATGAGCAGTTCTTC. As protein: CASSSSGGGYNEQFF.

This clone was seen a handful of times. V is TRBV6-1 and J is TRBJ2-1, with 9 bases fitting TRBD2. J gave up 8 bases and V 4 bases, and 12 bases lay outside the gene matches. The CDR3 spans 16 residues. Germline CDR1 is MNHNS and CDR2 is SASEGT. Here the CDR3 DNA reads TGTGCCAGCAGTGTCTCTGGCGGGAGGGCCTGGCATGAGCAGTTCTTC. This translates into CASSVSGGRAWHEQFF.

The rearrangement links TRBV6-5 to TRBJ1-6, with a weak D call TRBD1 (5 bases). This CDR3 region has 15 residues. Germline values: CDR1 MNHEY, CDR2 SVGAGI. Trimming pared 7 bases from V and 4 bases from J, leaving 14 bases between. CDR3 DNA: TGTGCCAGCACCCTGGGCAGGGAGTATAATTCACCCCTCCACTTT. It yields the protein CASTLGREYNSPLHF.

The V gene is TRBV6-4, the J gene TRBJ2-1; 8 bases fit TRBD2. Germline V gene lookup returns CDR1 MRHNA and CDR2 SNTAGT. The CDR3 has 15 residues. V dropped 4 bases and J dropped 4; count of bases not matched to a gene: 6. CDR3 residues: CASSATSGPYNEQFF. The CDR3 bases are TGTGCCAGCAGTGCTACTAGCGGTCCGTACAATGAGCAGTTCTTC.

This chain uses TRBV4-1 with TRBJ2-5; D might be TRBD2 (6 bases). This CDR3 comprises 13 residues. Trimming took 1 base from V and 5 from J, leaving 8 bases between them. Looked up from germline, CDR1 is MGHRA and CDR2 is YSYEKL. The CDR3 reads CASSQVEGETQYF. The DNA of the CDR3 is TGCGCCAGCAGCCAAGTGGAGGGCGAGACCCAGTACTTC.

The V and J genes are TRBV2 and TRBJ2-1; 7 bases map to TRBD2. CDR1 and CDR2 from the germline V gene are SNHLY and FYNNEI. With V trimmed by 8 bases and J by 2 bases, 6 bases remained unmatched. The CDR3 consists of 14 residues. The CDR3 nucleotides read TGTGCCAGCGAGGGCGGGACTACCTACAATGAGCAGTTCTTC. This gives the protein CASEGGTTYNEQFF.

The CDR3 DNA follows: TGCGCCAGCAGCCAATCCCCCCTGGCCGGGACAGCGGTCTCTGGAAACACCATATATTTT. Encoded protein: CASSQSPLAGTAVSGNTIYF. V gene TRBV4-1 combines with J gene TRBJ1-3, with TRBD1 matching 7 bases. CDR1 and CDR2 (germline): MGHRA, YSYEKL. V lost 2 bases and J lost 0; bases outside the gene matches: 16. CDR3 size: 20 residues.

This clone showed up just once. The chain joins TRBV11-2 to TRBJ2-7; 7 bases agree with TRBD1. This CDR3 comprises 15 residues. Germline CDR1 and CDR2: SGHAT and FQNNGV. Germline trimming cut 4 bases from V and 2 bases from J; bases unmatched to any gene: 8. CDR3 DNA sequence: TGTGCCAGCAGCTCTAGGGACAGTGAACCCTACGAGCAGTACTTC. This encodes CASSSRDSEPYEQYF.

The chain carries TRBV11-2 and TRBJ1-4; D is ambiguous. Trimming took 1 base from V and 7 from J, leaving 10 bases between them. Germline CDR1 reads SGHAT; CDR2 reads FQNNGV. This CDR3 comprises 14 residues. As DNA, the CDR3 is TGTGCCAGCAGCTTAGTTACGAATACTGAAAAACTGTTTTTT. This encodes CASSLVTNTEKLFF.